The 16 T cell receptor beta chains given below trace back to one sample, sequenced in a study of shared clonotypes between healthy human individuals. Measured with immunoSEQ multiplex PCR; TCRdb has only the in-frame clones, and not every one. Seen here are 550,000 to 850,000 clones, roughly 70% observed once, and the top ten hold approximately 1.8%. Sequencing used memory CD4+ T cells sorted from blood. Subset specified: CD45RA-negative fraction. The source of these receptors is a woman aged 25 to 39 in good health.

The V and J genes are TRBV20-1 and TRBJ2-7; D remains ambiguous. Per the germline V gene, CDR1 is DFQATT and CDR2 is SNEGSKA (reference sequence). The CDR3 contains 10 residues. Trimming stripped 3 bases from V and 5 bases from J, with 5 bases between. The CDR3 DNA is TGCAGTGCTAGCTGGAACGAGCAGTACTTC. It yields the protein CSASWNEQYF.

V usage is TRBV13 and J usage is TRBJ2-7; 10 nucleotides align to TRBD2. Trimming removed 4 bases from V and 3 bases from J; junction bases left unmatched: 6. The CDR3 contains 15 residues. Germline V lookup: CDR1 PRHDT, CDR2 FYEKMQ (reference sequence). CDR3 sequence reads: CASSSTGTSVYEQYF. As DNA, the CDR3 is TGTGCCAGCAGCTCCACAGGGACTAGCGTCTACGAGCAGTACTTC.

This sequence joins TRBV6-1 and TRBJ1-5, with no clear D. Per germline, CDR1 MNHNS and CDR2 SASEGT. The V end lost 3 bases, the J end lost 4 bases, and 13 bases lay between the germline ends. The CDR3 is 15 residues long. The CDR3 reads CASSDEFLGNQPQHF. The CDR3, as DNA: TGTGCCAGCAGTGATGAGTTTCTTGGTAATCAGCCCCAGCATTTT.

V gene TRBV28 combines with J gene TRBJ1-4; TRBD1 matches at 7 bases. Germline assignment: CDR1 MDHEN and CDR2 SYDVKM. There are 13 residues in the CDR3. The V gene end was trimmed by 8 bases and the J gene end by 5 bases; junction bases not matched to a gene: 5. CDR3 sequence reads: CASAGQSNEKLFF. In nucleotides, the CDR3 is TGTGCCAGCGCGGGACAGTCCAATGAAAAACTGTTTTTT.

The rearrangement links TRBV10-3 to TRBJ2-7; no reliable D call. This CDR3 region has 12 residues. CDR1 is ENHRY and CDR2 is SYGVKD in the germline V gene. Trimming pared 8 bases from V and 0 bases from J, leaving 8 bases between. The CDR3 sequence is CAIARNSYEQYF. Written as DNA, the CDR3 is TGTGCCATCGCACGTAACTCCTACGAGCAGTACTTC.

The genes are TRBV2 and TRBJ1-2; D is uncertain. The germline V gene has CDR1 SNHLY and CDR2 FYNNEI. The CDR3 runs to 14 residues. V lost 1 base, J lost 7 bases, and 13 bases lay in between. CDR3 sequence reads: CASSEVRVEGGYTF. As DNA, the CDR3 is TGTGCCAGCAGTGAAGTTCGGGTGGAAGGTGGCTACACCTTC. The entire variable domain, with the rest obtained from reference TRBV2 and TRBJ1-2, is as follows: EPEVTQTPSHQVTQMGQEVILRCVPISNHLYFYWYRQILGQKVEFLVSFYNNEISEKSEIFDDQFSVERPDGSNFTLKIRSTKLEDSAMYFCASSEVRVEGGYTFGSGTRLTVV.

The V gene is TRBV5-1, the J gene TRBJ2-3; the match to TRBD2 covers 7 bases. This CDR3 comprises 20 residues. CDR1 and CDR2 (germline): SGHRS, YFSETQ. J was trimmed by 2 bases and V by 4 bases; bases with no gene match: 22. CDR3 sequence (DNA): TGCGCCAGCAGCCGCGCCTCGCTTACGGCTAGCGGAGGTTCCACAGATACGCAGTATTTT. It is translated as CASSRASLTASGGSTDTQYF.

The V gene is TRBV7-8, the J gene TRBJ1-5; perhaps TRBD1 as D (5 bases). Trimming took 5 bases from V and 2 from J, leaving 16 bases between them. The CDR3 covers 16 residues. Germline lookup yields CDR1 SGHVS and CDR2 FQNEAQ. CDR3: CASSPTYRDRNQPQHF. The CDR3 nucleotides are TGTGCCAGCAGCCCGACTTACCGGGACCGCAATCAGCCCCAGCATTTT.

V is TRBV19 and J is TRBJ2-2; 10 bases align to TRBD2. The V segment lost 6 bases and the J segment 4 bases; nucleotides outside the gene matches: 2. This CDR3 region has 14 residues. Germline V gene data show CDR1 as LNHDA and CDR2 as SQIVND (reference sequence). Here the CDR3 DNA reads TGTGCCAGTAGGACTAGCGGGCTCACCGGGGAGCTGTTTTTT. This gives the protein CASRTSGLTGELFF.

The chain is built from TRBV27 and TRBJ1-2; no firm D call. V was shortened by 6 bases and J by 2 bases, with 16 bases between the two germline ends. The length of the CDR3 is 15 residues. Germline V gene data show CDR1 as MNHEY and CDR2 as SMNVEV (reference sequence). The DNA of the CDR3 is TGTGCCAGCAGACTCTCGAGTAACAGAAACTATGGCTACACCTTC. This sequence encodes CASRLSSNRNYGYTF.

This clone was observed once. V and J are TRBV7-9 and TRBJ2-7; the match to TRBD1 covers 8 bases. The CDR3 extends over 17 amino acids. Germline-derived CDR1 and CDR2 are SEHNR and FQNEAQ (reference sequence). The ends lost 1 base at V and 2 bases at J; junction bases unmatched: 10. CDR3 nucleotides: TGTGCCAGCAGCTTAGTTCCTATGGACAGGGACACCTACGAGCAGTACTTC. It is translated as CASSLVPMDRDTYEQYF.

The count of this clone is one. The chain carries TRBV4-1 and TRBJ1-3; D is ambiguous. Per the germline V gene, CDR1 is MGHRA and CDR2 is YSYEKL. The CDR3 extends over 16 amino acids. V gave up 0 bases and J gave up 0 bases, with 9 bases separating them. CDR3: CASSQDGLSSGNTIYF. The CDR3 DNA sequence: TGCGCCAGCAGCCAAGATGGTCTGAGCTCTGGAAACACCATATATTTT.

This clone was seen a few times. The chain has TRBV25-1 and TRBJ2-1; no clear D. The germline V and J ends were trimmed by 2 bases and 4 bases, with 9 bases remaining between them. This CDR3 region has 14 residues. Germline values: CDR1 MGHDK, CDR2 SYGVNS. The CDR3 coding sequence is TGTGCCAGCAGTGAAGGCGGAATATACAATGAGCAGTTCTTC. It specifies CASSEGGIYNEQFF.

The rearrangement uses TRBV28 and TRBJ2-3; no clear D. Germline V CDR1 and CDR2: MDHEN, SYDVKM. The CDR3 sequence is 16 residues long. Trimming removed 4 bases from V and 1 base from J, with 15 bases in between. The CDR3 sequence is CASSSPGMDGTDTQYF. For the CDR3, the DNA is TGTGCCAGCAGTTCCCCTGGGATGGACGGCACAGATACGCAGTATTTT.

Remarks on this clone: A much larger clone sits a single nucleotide away, making a read error possible. The chain links TRBV19 to TRBJ2-1; the D gene could be TRBD1 or TRBD2 (5 bases each). CDR3 length: 13 residues. Between the trimmed V and J ends, which lost 3 bases and 6 bases, there was a span of 9 bases. CDR1 LNHDA and CDR2 SQIVND come from the germline V gene (reference sequence). Written as DNA, the CDR3 is TGTGCCAGTAGTATGCCAGGGAGCAATGAGCAGTTCTTC. It encodes CASSMPGSNEQFF.

This clone showed up just once. The V call is TRBV2, the J call TRBJ2-1; possible D gene TRBD2, 7 bases. CDR3 length: 15 amino acids. Germline values: CDR1 SNHLY, CDR2 FYNNEI. Trimming took off 2 bases at V and 1 base at J, with 9 bases between the two ends. Here the CDR3 DNA reads TGTGCCAGCAGTGAACGGGGGGCGTCCTACAATGAGCAGTTCTTC. This sequence encodes CASSERGASYNEQFF.